The rows below give T cell receptor beta chains drawn from one sample of a study of cytomegalovirus exposure and HLA in healthy donors. The table came from immunoSEQ multiplex PCR; TCRdb's copy has only in-frame clones and leaves some out. The sample consists of 72,000 or so clones, about three quarters of them appearing once. The sequenced sample consisted of PBMCs. These receptors were taken from a woman between 25 and 40 years old in good health and CMV-seropositive. Both conserved end residues are part of each CDR3. The D gene is left open where the match is weak. A row's size may be missing; if present it is once, few, many or a size class.

>13|-|TRBJ1-1|TRBV2|-
CASTTTGGTEAFF
TGTGCCAGCACTACGACGGGTGGCACTGAAGCTTTCTTT
>13|-|TRBJ2-1|TRBV7-3|-
CASSPQGTNEQFF
TGTGCCAGCAGCCCACAGGGTACCAATGAGCAGTTCTTC
>13|-|TRBJ2-5|TRBV6-1|-
CASSFNYQETQYF
TGTGCCAGCAGTTTCAACTATCAAGAGACCCAGTACTTC
>13|-|TRBJ1-1|TRBV19|few
CASSTWTEDEAFF
TGTGCCAGTAGTACATGGACGGAGGATGAAGCTTTCTTT
>13|TRBD2|TRBJ2-5|TRBV30|-
CAWSRSGKETQYF
TGTGCCTGGAGTCGTAGCGGGAAAGAGACCCAGTACTTC
>15|-|TRBJ1-5|TRBV7-6|few
CASSPLRGSNQPQHF
TGTGCCAGCAGCCCACTTAGAGGTTCCAATCAGCCCCAGCATTTT
>11|-|TRBJ2-4|TRBV29-1|-
CSVGLGPIQYF
TGCAGCGTTGGACTGGGGCCCATTCAGTACTTC
>17|TRBD1|TRBJ1-2|TRBV7-8|-
CASSHQGQGAYNYGYTF
TGTGCCAGCAGCCACCAGGGACAGGGGGCTTACAACTATGGCTACACCTTC
>16|TRBD2|TRBJ2-1|TRBV28|-
CASRPSGTSFYNEQFF
TGTGCCAGCAGACCCTCCGGGACTAGCTTCTACAATGAGCAGTTCTTC
>14|-|TRBJ1-6|TRBV5-1|once
CASSFNRKNSPLHF
TGCGCCAGCAGCTTTAACAGGAAGAATTCACCCCTCCACTTT
>15|TRBD2|TRBJ2-2|TRBV6-6|few
CASSPGTSWTGELFF
TGTGCCAGCAGTCCCGGGACTAGCTGGACCGGGGAGCTGTTTTTT
>16|-|TRBJ1-2|TRBV9|-
CASSVGRNRENYGYTF
TGTGCCAGCAGCGTAGGGAGGAACAGGGAAAACTATGGCTACACCTTC
>15|-|TRBJ1-4|TRBV5-1|many
CASSLNGRSGEKLFF
TGCGCCAGCAGCTTGAACGGGCGGAGCGGTGAAAAACTGTTTTTT
>16|-|TRBJ2-7|TRBV7-9|-
CASSFPTSRISYEQYF
TGTGCCAGCAGCTTCCCGACTAGTCGTATCTCCTACGAGCAGTACTTC
>14|TRBD2|TRBJ2-3|TRBV2|-
CAVSGRTSTDTQYF
TGTGCCGTTAGCGGGAGGACTAGCACAGATACGCAGTATTTT
>15|TRBD2|TRBJ2-5|TRBV28|-
CASSFGLAGGGTQYF
TGTGCCAGCAGTTTTGGGCTAGCGGGAGGGGGGACCCAGTACTTC